The 28 T cell receptor beta chains below all came from one sample that was sequenced in a study of T cell changes during pregnancy in multiple sclerosis. Generated by immunoSEQ multiplex PCR, the TCRdb table keeps only in-frame clones and is missing some. The table lists about 64,000 clones, about 92% of them singletons. Sequenced here: peripheral blood, sampled in the third trimester of pregnancy. Receptors originate from a female donor in good health, enrolled as a control in a pregnancy study.

The chain recombines TRBV18 with TRBJ1-5, with 9 bases fitting TRBD1. Germline V CDR1 and CDR2: KGHSH, LQKENI. Trimming at V came to 2 bases and at J to 8 bases, leaving 10 bases not matched to a gene. The CDR3 extends over 16 amino acids. The CDR3 loop is CASSPRDRESGEPQHF. The CDR3, as DNA: TGTGCCAGCTCACCAAGGGACAGGGAATCTGGGGAGCCCCAGCATTTT.

This clone was observed a single time. The CDR3 is CATSSFTQGVTEAFF. CDR3 nucleotides: TGTGCCACCAGCAGTTTTACCCAGGGGGTCACTGAAGCTTTCTTT. This chain uses TRBV15 with TRBJ1-1; TRBD1 matches at 7 bases. Germline assignment: CDR1 LNHNV and CDR2 YYDKDF (reference sequence). This CDR3 contains 15 residues. The trim removed 3 bases at V and 4 bases at J, leaving 8 bases unmatched.

The chain employs TRBV19 and TRBJ1-6; 9 bases align to TRBD1. Germline V gene data show CDR1 as LNHDA and CDR2 as SQIVND (reference sequence). The CDR3 contains 15 residues. The trim removed 10 bases at V and 3 bases at J, leaving 7 bases unmatched. In nucleotides, the CDR3 is TGTGCCACAAGGGACAGGGAGTACTATAATTCACCCCTCCACTTT. It translates to CATRDREYYNSPLHF. The whole variable domain, remainder taken from reference TRBV19 and TRBJ1-6, is DGGITQSPKYLFRKEGQNVTLSCEQNLNHDAMYWYRQDPGQGLRLIYYSQIVNDFQKGDIAEGYSVSREKKESFPLTVTSAQKNPTAFYLCATRDREYYNSPLHFGNGTRLTVT.

J is TRBJ2-3 and V is TRBV2; 13 bases agree with TRBD2. Unmatched junction bases numbered 10, after V lost 6 bases and J lost 7 bases. Germline-derived CDR1 and CDR2 are SNHLY and FYNNEI. The CDR3 spans 16 residues. The CDR3 reads CASRAALAGGRNTQYF. The CDR3 nucleotides read TGTGCCAGCAGAGCCGCACTAGCGGGGGGGCGGAATACGCAGTATTTT.

The genes are TRBV11-2 and TRBJ2-1, with D tentatively TRBD1 (5 bases). V shed 3 bases and J shed 6 bases, with 15 bases lying between them. There are 15 residues in the CDR3. From germline, CDR1 is SGHAT and CDR2 FQNNGV. The CDR3 loop is CASSLGRAQGNEQFF. The DNA of the CDR3 is TGTGCCAGCAGCTTGGGAAGGGCCCAGGGCAATGAGCAGTTCTTC.

V gene TRBV27 combines with J gene TRBJ2-7, with D possibly matching TRBD1 (6 bases). Germline V gene sequence: CDR1 MNHEY, CDR2 SMNVEV (reference sequence). This CDR3 spans 15 amino acids. The V end was cut by 6 bases, the J end by 3 bases, with 18 bases between. The chain's CDR3 is CASRSGAGEVYEQYF. The DNA of the CDR3 is TGTGCCAGCAGATCTGGGGCAGGGGAAGTCTACGAGCAGTACTTC.

This sequence joins TRBV27 and TRBJ1-5; 8 bases are shared with TRBD1. The CDR3 consists of 15 residues. V shed 5 bases and J 9 bases; nucleotides not matched to a gene: 12. Germline values: CDR1 MNHEY, CDR2 SMNVEV (reference sequence). As DNA, the CDR3 is TGTGCCAGCAGTCCAGGGACAGGCTTTTATGGGCCCCAGCATTTT. It translates to CASSPGTGFYGPQHF.

The V and J genes are TRBV11-3 and TRBJ2-7, with 7 positions matching TRBD2. The CDR3 is made up of 16 amino acids. CDR1 is SGHNT, CDR2 YENEEA, per germline. V lost 7 bases to trimming and J lost 4 bases; unmatched junction nucleotides: 16. CDR3 coding DNA: TGTGCCAGCACCACGCAGTCCCAAGCGGGGAAATACGAGCAGTACTTC. Encoded protein: CASTTQSQAGKYEQYF.

This chain links TRBV9 with TRBJ1-5, with D possibly TRBD1 on 5 matching bases. This CDR3 contains 12 residues. The germline gives CDR1 SGDLS, CDR2 YYNGEE. V was pared by 4 bases and J by 9 bases, with 11 bases between. This chain's CDR3 is CASSRAGPPQHF. For the CDR3, the DNA is TGTGCCAGCAGCAGGGCAGGGCCGCCCCAGCATTTT. Variable domain in full (rest from reference TRBV9 and TRBJ1-5): DSGVTQTPKHLITATGQRVTLRCSPRSGDLSVYWYQQSLDQGLQFLIQYYNGEERAKGNILERFSAQQFPDLHSELNLSSLELGDSALYFCASSRAGPPQHFGDGTRLSIL.

This chain uses TRBV5-1 with TRBJ2-2; 14 bases agree with TRBD2. The CDR3 spans 16 residues. J lost 4 bases, V lost 4 bases, and 3 bases had no gene match. The V gene's germline CDR1 is SGHRS and CDR2 YFSETQ. CDR3 nucleotide sequence: TGCGCCAGCAGCGGACTAGCGGGGGGCCTCACCGGGGAGCTGTTTTTT. Its translation: CASSGLAGGLTGELFF.

This chain connects TRBV30 to TRBJ1-2; 10 bases align to TRBD1. The germline gives CDR1 GTSNPN, CDR2 SVGIG (reference sequence). The CDR3 is 16 amino acids. V gave up 1 base and J gave up 4 bases; unmatched junction bases: 9. For the CDR3, the DNA is TGTGCCTGGAGTGGGCCGACAGGGGGCGCGGGCTATGGCTACACCTTC. Amino acid sequence: CAWSGPTGGAGYGYTF.

The chain links TRBV19 to TRBJ1-3, with D perhaps matching TRBD1 (5 bases). Trimming took 4 bases from V and 4 from J, leaving 14 bases between them. The CDR3 extends over 15 amino acids. Germline V gene data show CDR1 as LNHDA and CDR2 as SQIVND (reference sequence). CDR3 nucleotide sequence: TGTGCCAGTAGTACGTCCCGGGACTTCGGAAACACCATATATTTT. Translating it yields CASSTSRDFGNTIYF.

This chain uses TRBV27 with TRBJ2-7; 7 nucleotides line up with TRBD1. This CDR3 has 12 residues. From germline, CDR1 is MNHEY and CDR2 SMNVEV (reference sequence). The V gene end was trimmed by 5 bases and the J gene end by 4 bases; junction bases not matched to a gene: 2. In DNA, the CDR3 is TGTGCCAGCAGTCCGGGACAGTACGAGCAGTACTTC. Protein product: CASSPGQYEQYF.

This clone occurred a few times. The chain joins TRBV27 to TRBJ1-6, with D possibly matching TRBD1 (6 bases). CDR1 and CDR2 from the germline V gene are MNHEY and SMNVEV (reference sequence). Trimming shortened V by 7 bases and J by 6 bases, and 10 bases separated the two germline ends. CDR3 length: 13 amino acids. CDR3: CASNQGRNSPLHF. The CDR3 bases are TGTGCCAGCAACCAGGGGCGTAATTCACCCCTCCACTTT.

The rearrangement links TRBV27 to TRBJ1-6; no definite D call. The CDR3 extends over 13 amino acids. Germline CDR1 and CDR2: MNHEY and SMNVEV (reference sequence). The ends were cut back, 3 bases at V and 8 bases at J, with 8 bases in the middle. CDR3 coding DNA: TGTGCCAGCAGTTTCCAGGAAGATTCACCCCTCCACTTT. Amino acid sequence: CASSFQEDSPLHF.

V usage is TRBV19 and J usage is TRBJ2-5; 11 bases map to TRBD2. This CDR3 spans 15 amino acids. The V and J ends lost 6 bases and 2 bases, in that order; junction bases with no gene match: 5. Looked up from germline, CDR1 is LNHDA and CDR2 is SQIVND (reference sequence). This chain's CDR3 is CASSRRLAGQETQYF. The CDR3 DNA reads TGTGCCAGTAGCCGAAGACTAGCGGGACAAGAGACCCAGTACTTC.

This rearrangement joins TRBV7-2 to TRBJ2-5, with D possibly TRBD2 on 6 matching bases. The CDR3 is 13 amino acids. V was pared by 1 base and J by 5 bases, with 8 bases between. The germline CDR1 and CDR2 sequences are SGHTA and FQGNSA. The chain's CDR3 is CASSLGGVETQYF. As DNA, the CDR3 is TGTGCCAGCAGCTTAGGCGGGGTTGAGACCCAGTACTTC.

J is TRBJ2-3 and V is TRBV10-3; TRBD2 matches at 7 bases. J lost 1 base, V lost 10 bases, and 5 bases had no gene match. The CDR3 totals 13 residues. From germline, CDR1 is ENHRY and CDR2 SYGVKD. The CDR3 DNA reads as TGTGCCACCCTCCTAGCGGGCACAGATACGCAGTATTTT. Amino acid sequence: CATLLAGTDTQYF.

V usage is TRBV11-2 and J usage is TRBJ1-3; unclear D gene. V was cut by 2 bases and J by 0 bases, with 5 bases left in between. Germline-derived CDR1 and CDR2 are SGHAT and FQNNGV. The CDR3 has 14 residues. The CDR3 is CASSLTSSGNTIYF. The CDR3 DNA sequence: TGTGCCAGCAGCTTAACGAGCTCTGGAAACACCATATATTTT.

The V and J genes are TRBV6-5 and TRBJ1-3, with TRBD1 matching over 8 bases. V trimming: 6 bases; J trimming: 2 bases; junction bases outside the gene matches: 0. The CDR3 runs 13 residues. Germline V gene lookup returns CDR1 MNHEY and CDR2 SVGAGI. The CDR3 is CASRGQAGNTIYF. The CDR3 DNA reads as TGTGCCAGCAGGGGACAGGCTGGAAACACCATATATTTT.

CDR3 residues: CASSQTGGRETQYF. The CDR3 nucleotides read TGTGCCAGCTCACAAACAGGGGGCCGAGAGACCCAGTACTTC. The chain joins TRBV18 to TRBJ2-5; 9 positions match TRBD1. This CDR3 contains 14 residues. V lost 4 bases, J lost 4 bases, and 4 bases stayed unmatched. Germline V gene lookup returns CDR1 KGHSH and CDR2 LQKENI.

The chain carries TRBV29-1 and TRBJ1-2; 7 nucleotides line up with TRBD1. The CDR3 sequence is 12 residues long. Germline lookup yields CDR1 SQVTM and CDR2 ANQGSEA. With 7 bases clipped from V and 8 bases from J, the junction kept 10 bases outside the gene matches. This chain's CDR3 is CSGGQAGSGYTF. The CDR3 DNA reads as TGCAGCGGAGGACAGGCTGGATCCGGCTACACCTTC.

The chain joins TRBV19 to TRBJ2-3; D is perhaps TRBD1 (5 bases). Between the trimmed V and J ends, which lost 5 bases and 5 bases, there was a span of 8 bases. The CDR3 consists of 12 residues. Germline-derived CDR1 and CDR2 are LNHDA and SQIVND (reference sequence). The CDR3 is CASSWGLDTQYF. CDR3 nucleotide sequence: TGTGCCAGTAGTTGGGGCCTAGATACGCAGTATTTT.

The chain links TRBV11-2 to TRBJ2-7; 8 bases fit TRBD2. Germline values: CDR1 SGHAT, CDR2 FQNNGV. V trimming: 1 base; J trimming: 6 bases; junction bases outside the gene matches: 8. The CDR3 runs to 15 residues. Here the CDR3 reads CASSLGRGAGVEQYF. CDR3 bases: TGTGCCAGCAGCTTAGGGAGGGGAGCGGGAGTCGAGCAGTACTTC.

This chain joins TRBV2 and TRBJ2-1, with D maybe TRBD2 (5 bases). Trimming took off 4 bases at V and 10 bases at J, with 8 bases between the two ends. CDR3 length: 11 amino acids. Germline CDR1 and CDR2: SNHLY and FYNNEI. CDR3 protein: CASSGTGEQFF. CDR3 nucleotide sequence: TGTGCCAGCAGTGGAACGGGGGAGCAGTTCTTC.

The genes are TRBV27 and TRBJ2-7, with 7 bases identical to TRBD1. The CDR3 length is 12 residues. V shed 4 bases, J shed 6 bases, and the junction held 3 bases outside the gene matches. Germline lookup yields CDR1 MNHEY and CDR2 SMNVEV (reference sequence). CDR3 sequence reads: CASSSTGFEQYF. The CDR3 region has the DNA TGTGCCAGCAGTTCGACAGGGTTCGAGCAGTACTTC.

This clone was picked up one time. CDR3 coding DNA: TGCGCCAGCAGCCAAGTGAGAGGGAGTATGAACACTGAAGCTTTCTTT. Amino acid sequence: CASSQVRGSMNTEAFF. This rearrangement joins TRBV4-1 to TRBJ1-1; D unclear. From germline, CDR1 is MGHRA and CDR2 YSYEKL. The CDR3 extends over 16 amino acids. The V and J ends lost 1 base and 0 bases respectively, with 12 bases between them.

In nucleotides, the CDR3 is TGTGCCAGCAGCTTCCATCCAGAACCCTACAATGAGCAGTTCTTC. Its translation is CASSFHPEPYNEQFF. This rearrangement joins TRBV5-5 to TRBJ2-1, with D unresolved. CDR1 SGHKS and CDR2 YYEKEE come from the germline V gene (reference sequence). The CDR3 runs to 15 residues. Trimming left V 2 bases short and J 2 bases short, with 11 bases between.